This T cell receptor beta chain was sequenced in a study of CD8 T cells in Susac syndrome (dated by TCRdb to about 2019). About the study as a whole: The study used repertoire sequencing to test whether antigen drove CD8+ T cell activation and differentiation in Susac syndrome. The study compared CD8+ T cell repertoire clonality among eleven to twelve healthy donors, 14 Susac syndrome patients and about 16 multiple sclerosis patients. Results the study describes overall, beyond this receptor: The study acknowledged that relatively few individuals were included in the TCR sequencing and HLA analysis.

RNA was extracted using the RNeasy kit, and roughly 0.5 to 1 ug of the RNA was reverse transcribed with random hexamers. TCR beta CDR3 regions were amplified with the immunoSEQ multiplex PCR assay covering 54 Vbeta and 13 Jbeta segments. Bias from PCR amplification was corrected by using a synthetic template baseline for primer optimization and for computational correction. The authors processed their data as follows. Only productive sequences were kept, with reads annotated to V, D and J genes according to IMGT and analyzed in immunoSEQ Analyzer. To calculate clonality, Shannon entropy was normalized by log2 of the number of productive unique sequences and then subtracted from one. For each patient and control, public and private clones were evaluated among the 100 most prevalent clones. Clones were defined as Susac-specific if absent from the healthy and MS cohorts, from 1052 published viral clones and from other ImmuneACCESS disease sequences. TCRdb reworked the public reads: Q25 trimming with fastp, MiXCR clone assembly, productive beta chains retained. When rows share a CDR3 protein, they turn into one entry using the most common DNA and genes. It is TCRdb's table, rather than the study itself, that gives the V and J calls and clone size. The sample table records about 280,000 distinct CDR3 sequences; 70% to 90% of these occur just once. Clones ranked in the top ten supply 0.11% of the sample.

Worth noting for this clonotype: Its antigen remains unidentified. No base quality values were provided; no much bigger clone lies one nucleotide off.

Peripheral blood CD8+ and CD4+ T cells from healthy donors, Susac syndrome patients and multiple sclerosis patients were profiled using high-throughput TCR beta sequencing. The multiple sclerosis controls were treatment-naive patients who had stable or active relapsing-remitting disease and met the revised McDonald criteria. Bulk CD8+ and CD4+ T cells were purified magnetically by negative isolation, whereas CD8+ TEMRA cells were enriched by FACS. Blood was drawn into EDTA tubes, processed within 24 hours, and PBMCs were isolated by density gradient centrifugation. PBMCs intended for TCR sequencing were frozen in liquid nitrogen and were later thawed in a 37 degrees C water bath. The sorted or isolated CD4+, CD8+ and CD8+ TEMRA cells had a purity of 90% or higher. Trimming removed 5 bases from V and 7 bases from J; the gene matches leave 16 bases unexplained. The CDR1 and CDR2 encoded by the germline V gene (reference sequence) are MNHEY and SMNVEV. Measured from the cysteine to the phenylalanine, the CDR3 is 18 residues long. The sequence is cut down to CDR3 DNA, 54 bases in frame from base 1.

The TCR comes from a human donor with multiple sclerosis. This receptor chain uses TRBV27 and TRBJ2-1; TRBD2 matches 11 bases in the middle. Source material: CD8+ T cells from PBMCs. In nucleotides, the sequence is TGTGCCAGCAGTACGCCCGGGACTAGCGGTCCCGTGTTAAATGAGCAGTTCTTC. Its product reads: CASSTPGTSGPVLNEQFF.